This TCR beta chain is drawn from a study of blood T cell repertoires in COVID-19. From germline, CDR1 is SNHLY and CDR2 FYNNEI. The CDR3 extends over 15 amino acids. V lost 7 bases and J lost 6; bases outside the gene matches: 8. TCRdb's copy holds only in-frame clones and misses some; the assay was immunoSEQ multiplex PCR. The table shows around 370,000 clones, with about nine tenths occurring only once. This sequence originates from a woman aged 45 to 65 with COVID-19, enrolled during active disease. The rearrangement uses TRBV2 and TRBJ2-3, with 12 nucleotides matching TRBD2. The sequencing input was peripheral blood. As DNA, the CDR3 is TGTGCCAGCAACAGCCGGCTAGCGGGAGGGGATACGCAGTATTTT. Its translation: CASNSRLAGGDTQYF.